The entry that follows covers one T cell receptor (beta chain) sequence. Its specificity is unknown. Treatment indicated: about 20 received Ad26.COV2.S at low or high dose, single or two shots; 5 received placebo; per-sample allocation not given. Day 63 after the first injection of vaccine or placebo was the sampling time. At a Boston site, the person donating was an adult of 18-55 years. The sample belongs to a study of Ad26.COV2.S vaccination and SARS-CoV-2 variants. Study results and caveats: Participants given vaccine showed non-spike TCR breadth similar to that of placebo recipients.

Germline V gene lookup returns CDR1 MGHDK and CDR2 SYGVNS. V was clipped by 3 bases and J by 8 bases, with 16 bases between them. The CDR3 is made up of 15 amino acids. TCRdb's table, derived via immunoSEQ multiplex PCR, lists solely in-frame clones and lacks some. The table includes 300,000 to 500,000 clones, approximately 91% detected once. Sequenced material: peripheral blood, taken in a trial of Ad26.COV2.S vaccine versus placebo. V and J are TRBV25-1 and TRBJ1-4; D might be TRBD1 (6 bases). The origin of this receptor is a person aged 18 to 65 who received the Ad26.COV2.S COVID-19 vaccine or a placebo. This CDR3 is CASSDWVRGREKLFF. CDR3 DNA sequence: TGTGCCAGCAGTGATTGGGTCAGGGGAAGGGAAAAACTGTTTTTT.